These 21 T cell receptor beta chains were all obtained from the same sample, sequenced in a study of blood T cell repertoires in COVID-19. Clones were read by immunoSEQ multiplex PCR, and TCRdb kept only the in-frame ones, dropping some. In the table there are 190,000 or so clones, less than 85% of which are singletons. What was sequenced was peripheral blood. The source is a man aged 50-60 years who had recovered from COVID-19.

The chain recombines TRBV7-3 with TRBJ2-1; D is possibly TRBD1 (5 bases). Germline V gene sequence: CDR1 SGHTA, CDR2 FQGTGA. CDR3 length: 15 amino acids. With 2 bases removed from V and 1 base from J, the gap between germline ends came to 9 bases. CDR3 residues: CASSLGAVSYNEQFF. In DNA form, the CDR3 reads TGTGCCAGCAGCTTAGGGGCTGTATCCTACAATGAGCAGTTCTTC.

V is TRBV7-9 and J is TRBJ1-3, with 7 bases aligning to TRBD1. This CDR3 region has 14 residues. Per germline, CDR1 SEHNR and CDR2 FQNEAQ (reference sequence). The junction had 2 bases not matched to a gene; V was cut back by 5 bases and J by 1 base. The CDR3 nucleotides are TGTGCCAGCAGCGTGACAGGGTCTGGAAACACCATATATTTT. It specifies CASSVTGSGNTIYF.

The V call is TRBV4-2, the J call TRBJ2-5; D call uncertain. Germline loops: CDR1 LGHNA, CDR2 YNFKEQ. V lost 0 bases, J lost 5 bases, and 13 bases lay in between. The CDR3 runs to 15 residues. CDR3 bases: TGTGCCAGCAGCCAAGATTTATTTGCCCGGGAGACCCAGTACTTC. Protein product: CASSQDLFARETQYF.

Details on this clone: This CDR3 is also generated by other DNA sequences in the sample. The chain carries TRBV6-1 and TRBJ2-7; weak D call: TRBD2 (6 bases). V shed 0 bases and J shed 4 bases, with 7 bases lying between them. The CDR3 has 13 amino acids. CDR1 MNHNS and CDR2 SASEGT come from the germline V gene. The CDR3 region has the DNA TGTGCCAGCAGTGAAGCTCGGGGGTACGAGCAGTACTTC. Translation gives CASSEARGYEQYF.

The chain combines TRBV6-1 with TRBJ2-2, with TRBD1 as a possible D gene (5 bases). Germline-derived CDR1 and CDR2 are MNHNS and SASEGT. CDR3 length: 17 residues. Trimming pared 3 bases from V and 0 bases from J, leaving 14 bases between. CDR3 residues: CASSDPGAETNTGELFF. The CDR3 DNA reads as TGTGCCAGCAGTGATCCTGGGGCAGAGACGAACACCGGGGAGCTGTTTTTT.

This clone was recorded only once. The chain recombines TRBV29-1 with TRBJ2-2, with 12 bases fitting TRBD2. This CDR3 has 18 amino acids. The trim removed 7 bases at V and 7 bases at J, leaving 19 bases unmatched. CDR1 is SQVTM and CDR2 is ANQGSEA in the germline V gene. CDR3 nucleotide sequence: TGCAGCGGCCGGGACAGGGGTCTAGCGGGAGGGTACGGCGGGGAGCTGTTTTTT. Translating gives CSGRDRGLAGGYGGELFF.

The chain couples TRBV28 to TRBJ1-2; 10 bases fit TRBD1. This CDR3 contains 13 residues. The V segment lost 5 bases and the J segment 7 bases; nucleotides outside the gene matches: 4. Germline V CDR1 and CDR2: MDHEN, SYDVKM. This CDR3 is CASSRQGAGGYTF. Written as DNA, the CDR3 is TGTGCCAGCAGTCGACAGGGGGCAGGTGGCTACACCTTC.

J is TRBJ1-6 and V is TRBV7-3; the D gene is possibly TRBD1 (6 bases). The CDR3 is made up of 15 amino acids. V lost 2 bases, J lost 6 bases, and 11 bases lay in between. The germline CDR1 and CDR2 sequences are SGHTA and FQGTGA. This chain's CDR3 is CASSLFGGRNSPLHF. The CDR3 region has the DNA TGTGCCAGCAGCTTATTCGGGGGGCGTAATTCACCCCTCCACTTT. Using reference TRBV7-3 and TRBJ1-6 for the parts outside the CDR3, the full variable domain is GAGVSQTPSNKVTEKGKYVELRCDPISGHTALYWYRQSLGQGPEFLIYFQGTGAADDSGLPNDRFFAVRPEGSVSTLKIQRTERGDSAVYLCASSLFGGRNSPLHFGNGTRLTVT.

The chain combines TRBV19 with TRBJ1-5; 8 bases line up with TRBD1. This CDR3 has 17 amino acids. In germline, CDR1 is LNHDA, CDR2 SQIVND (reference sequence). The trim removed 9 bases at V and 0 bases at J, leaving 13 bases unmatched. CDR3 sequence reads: CARLGQAILYSNQPQHF. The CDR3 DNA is TGTGCCAGACTGGGACAGGCGATACTGTATAGCAATCAGCCCCAGCATTTT.

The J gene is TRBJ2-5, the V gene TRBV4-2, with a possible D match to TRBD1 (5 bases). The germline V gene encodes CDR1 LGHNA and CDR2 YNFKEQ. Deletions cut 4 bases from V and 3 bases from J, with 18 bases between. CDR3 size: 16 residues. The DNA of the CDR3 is TGTGCCAGCAGCCTAACAGGAGTTCAACCCAAAGAGACCCAGTACTTC. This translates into CASSLTGVQPKETQYF.

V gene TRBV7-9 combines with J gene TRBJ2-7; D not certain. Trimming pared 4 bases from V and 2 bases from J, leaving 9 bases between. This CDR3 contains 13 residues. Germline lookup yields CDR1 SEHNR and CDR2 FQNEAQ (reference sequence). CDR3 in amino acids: CASSSPETYEQYF. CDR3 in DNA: TGTGCCAGCAGCTCTCCAGAAACCTACGAGCAGTACTTC.

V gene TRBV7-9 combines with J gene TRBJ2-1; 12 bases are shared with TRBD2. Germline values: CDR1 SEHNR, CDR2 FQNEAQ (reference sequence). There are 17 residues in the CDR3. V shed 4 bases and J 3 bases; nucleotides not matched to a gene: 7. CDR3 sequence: CASSSTGLAGFYNEQFF. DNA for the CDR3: TGTGCCAGCAGCTCCACCGGACTAGCGGGATTCTACAATGAGCAGTTCTTC. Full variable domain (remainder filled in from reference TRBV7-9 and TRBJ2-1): DTGVSQNPRHKITKRGQNVTFRCDPISEHNRLYWYRQTLGQGPEFLTYFQNEAQLEKSRLLSDRFSAERPKGSFSTLEIQRTEQGDSAMYLCASSSTGLAGFYNEQFFGPGTRLTVL.

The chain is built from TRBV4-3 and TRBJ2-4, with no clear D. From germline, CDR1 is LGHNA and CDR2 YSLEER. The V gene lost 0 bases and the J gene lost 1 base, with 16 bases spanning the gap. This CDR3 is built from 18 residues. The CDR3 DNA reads TGCGCCAGCAGCCAAGAAAATTGGAGCACCGGGGCCAAAAACATTCAGTACTTC. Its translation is CASSQENWSTGAKNIQYF.

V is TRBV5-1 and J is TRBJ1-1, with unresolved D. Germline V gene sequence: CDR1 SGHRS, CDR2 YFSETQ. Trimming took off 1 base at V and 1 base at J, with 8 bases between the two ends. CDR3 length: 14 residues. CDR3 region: CASSLRVENTEAFF. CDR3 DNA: TGCGCCAGCAGCTTGCGGGTCGAGAACACTGAAGCTTTCTTT.

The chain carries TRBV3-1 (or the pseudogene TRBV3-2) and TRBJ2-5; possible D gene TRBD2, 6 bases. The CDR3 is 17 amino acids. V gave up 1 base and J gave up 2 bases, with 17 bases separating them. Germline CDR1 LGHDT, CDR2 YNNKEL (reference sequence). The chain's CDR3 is CASSQATSRRGQETQYF. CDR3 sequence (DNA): TGTGCCAGCAGCCAAGCGACGAGTAGGAGGGGACAAGAGACCCAGTACTTC.

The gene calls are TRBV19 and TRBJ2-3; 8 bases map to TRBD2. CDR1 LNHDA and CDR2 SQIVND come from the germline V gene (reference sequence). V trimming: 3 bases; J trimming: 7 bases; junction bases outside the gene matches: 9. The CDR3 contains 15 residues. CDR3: CASSMVSGRRYTQYF. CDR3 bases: TGTGCCAGTAGTATGGTGAGCGGGAGACGTTATACGCAGTATTTT. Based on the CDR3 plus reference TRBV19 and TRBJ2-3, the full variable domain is DGGITQSPKYLFRKEGQNVTLSCEQNLNHDAMYWYRQDPGQGLRLIYYSQIVNDFQKGDIAEGYSVSREKKESFPLTVTSAQKNPTAFYLCASSMVSGRRYTQYFGPGTRLTVL.

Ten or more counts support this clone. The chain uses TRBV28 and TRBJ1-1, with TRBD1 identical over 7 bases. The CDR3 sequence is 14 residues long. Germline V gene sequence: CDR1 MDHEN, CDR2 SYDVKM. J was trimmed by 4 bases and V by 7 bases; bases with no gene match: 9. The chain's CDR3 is CASTLTGRGTEAFF. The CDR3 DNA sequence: TGTGCCAGCACATTGACAGGGCGAGGCACTGAAGCTTTCTTT.

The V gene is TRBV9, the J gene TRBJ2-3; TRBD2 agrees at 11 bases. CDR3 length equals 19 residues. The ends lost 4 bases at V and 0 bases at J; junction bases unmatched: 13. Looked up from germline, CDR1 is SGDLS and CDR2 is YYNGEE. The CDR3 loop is CASSPGLAGPFSSTDTQYF. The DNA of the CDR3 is TGTGCCAGCAGCCCAGGACTAGCGGGCCCTTTTTCTAGCACAGATACGCAGTATTTT.

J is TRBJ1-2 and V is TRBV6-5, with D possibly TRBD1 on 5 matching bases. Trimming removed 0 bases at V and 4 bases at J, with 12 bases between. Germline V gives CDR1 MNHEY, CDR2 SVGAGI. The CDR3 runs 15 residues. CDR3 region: CASSYSPGYSYGYTF. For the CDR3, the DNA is TGTGCCAGCAGTTACTCCCCAGGGTATAGCTATGGCTACACCTTC.

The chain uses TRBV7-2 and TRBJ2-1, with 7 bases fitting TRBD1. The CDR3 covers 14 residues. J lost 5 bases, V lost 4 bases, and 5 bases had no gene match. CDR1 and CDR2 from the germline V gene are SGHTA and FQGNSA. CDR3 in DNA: TGTGCCAGCAGCTCCCCGGGACAGCACAATGAGCAGTTCTTC. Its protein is CASSSPGQHNEQFF.

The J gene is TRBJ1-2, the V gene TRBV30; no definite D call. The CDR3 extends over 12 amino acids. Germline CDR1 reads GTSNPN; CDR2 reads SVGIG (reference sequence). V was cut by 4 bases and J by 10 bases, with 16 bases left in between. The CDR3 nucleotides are TGTGCCTGGACCCAAGTCGGAGTCTTCTACACCTTC. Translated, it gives CAWTQVGVFYTF. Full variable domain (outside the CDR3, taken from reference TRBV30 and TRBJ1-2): SQTIHQWPATLVQPVGSPLSLECTVEGTSNPNLYWYRQAAGRGLQLLFYSVGIGQISSEVPQNLSASRPQDRQFILSSKKLLLSDSGFYLCAWTQVGVFYTFGSGTRLTVV.